These 18 T cell receptor beta chains share one sample of origin, sequenced in a study of a mutant IDH1 vaccine in newly diagnosed glioma. The time point denotes: week 47, end of study. Vaccination comprised doses that each held 300 ug of mutant IDH1 20-mer peptide, plus topical imiquimod. Repertoires were generated with immunoSEQ multiplex PCR, while TCRdb's copy carries only in-frame clones and drops some. The sample holds roughly 21,000 clones, approximately 84% seen once. Their antigen targets remain unknown. Sample: PBMCs, taken from a glioma patient whose treatment included an IDH1 peptide vaccine. The source of these receptors is a man aged 35 to 55 with glioma.

This chain connects TRBV7-9 to TRBJ2-2, with a tentative D call TRBD2 (7 bases). There are 13 residues in the CDR3. Trimming took 3 bases from V and 10 from J, leaving 12 bases between them. Germline V gene sequence: CDR1 SEHNR, CDR2 FQNEAQ (reference sequence). Here the CDR3 reads CASSFGGLEELFF. The DNA for the CDR3 is TGTGCCAGCAGCTTCGGGGGGCTAGAGGAGCTGTTTTTT.

The V call is TRBV7-2, the J call TRBJ2-7; 7 nucleotides align to TRBD2. Germline loops: CDR1 SGHTA, CDR2 FQGNSA. CDR3 size: 15 residues. Losses at the gene ends were 1 base for V and 2 bases for J; bases not matched to a gene: 5. This CDR3 reads CASSLGTSATYEQYF. CDR3 bases: TGTGCCAGCAGCTTAGGTACTAGCGCGACCTACGAGCAGTACTTC.

The chain recombines TRBV7-8 with TRBJ2-1, with no clear D. The CDR3 is 13 amino acids. The V end lost 1 base, the J end lost 2 bases, and 3 bases lay between the germline ends. Germline CDR1 is SGHVS and CDR2 is FQNEAQ. The CDR3, as DNA: TGTGCCAGCAGCTTAGGGCCCTACAATGAGCAGTTCTTC. This gives the protein CASSLGPYNEQFF.

The rearrangement links TRBV14 to TRBJ1-1; D gene uncertain. The germline V gene has CDR1 SGHDN and CDR2 FVKESK. V gave up 2 bases and J gave up 10 bases, with 11 bases separating them. CDR3 size: 12 residues. CDR3 sequence reads: CASSQPNGVAFF. In nucleotides, the CDR3 is TGTGCCAGCAGCCAACCAAACGGGGTAGCTTTCTTT.

This chain connects TRBV28 to TRBJ2-1; D is possibly TRBD1 or TRBD2 (5 bases each). Trimming removed 7 bases from V and 9 bases from J, with 22 bases in between. Per the germline V gene, CDR1 is MDHEN and CDR2 is SYDVKM. CDR3 length: 15 amino acids. The CDR3 sequence: CASIPSGTQAGEQFF. CDR3 bases: TGTGCCAGCATTCCCTCCGGGACCCAGGCGGGTGAGCAGTTCTTC.

The rearrangement joins TRBV19 to TRBJ2-2; 8 positions match TRBD2. The junction had 5 bases not matched to a gene; V was cut back by 4 bases and J by 1 base. This CDR3 is built from 16 residues. The V gene's germline CDR1 is LNHDA and CDR2 SQIVND (reference sequence). Here the CDR3 reads CASSTLAGLNTGELFF. CDR3 bases: TGTGCCAGTAGTACCTTAGCGGGACTGAACACCGGGGAGCTGTTTTTT.

This clone was counted once. The V and J genes are TRBV19 and TRBJ2-3; D remains ambiguous. The germline CDR1 and CDR2 sequences are LNHDA and SQIVND (reference sequence). The CDR3 length is 11 residues. Trimming stripped 1 base from V and 5 bases from J, with 1 base between. CDR3 in amino acids: CASSIGDTQYF. In nucleotides, the CDR3 is TGTGCCAGTAGTATAGGAGATACGCAGTATTTT. The complete variable domain, with remaining parts taken from reference TRBV19 and TRBJ2-3, reads DGGITQSPKYLFRKEGQNVTLSCEQNLNHDAMYWYRQDPGQGLRLIYYSQIVNDFQKGDIAEGYSVSREKKESFPLTVTSAQKNPTAFYLCASSIGDTQYFGPGTRLTVL.

This rearrangement joins TRBV6-5 to TRBJ2-7, with D hard to call. This CDR3 is built from 13 residues. Trimming cost V 2 bases and J 3 bases, with 8 bases left between them. Germline V CDR1 and CDR2: MNHEY, SVGAGI. The CDR3 nucleotides are TGTGCCAGCAGTTACCTACAAAACTACGAGCAGTACTTC. Encoded protein: CASSYLQNYEQYF.

The V and J genes are TRBV2 and TRBJ1-5, with TRBD1 identical over 8 bases. After removal of 6 bases from V and 3 bases from J, the junction contained 7 bases not matched to a gene. This CDR3 spans 15 amino acids. CDR1 and CDR2 (germline): SNHLY, FYNNEI. The CDR3 DNA follows: TGTGCCAGCAGGGACCAGGGGGCCGACAATCAGCCCCAGCATTTT. Translation gives CASRDQGADNQPQHF.

J is TRBJ2-1 and V is TRBV12-2; no check of the table's D call, TRBD1, against the DNA was made. TRBV12-2 constitutes a pseudogene. The CDR3 totals 15 residues. For the CDR3, the DNA is TGTGCAAGTCGCCTAAGACAGGGCCTGTACAATGAGCAGTTCTTC. It translates to CASRLRQGLYNEQFF.

The chain links TRBV11-3 to TRBJ2-5, with a possible D match to TRBD2 (5 bases). Germline V CDR1 and CDR2: SGHNT, YENEEA. This CDR3 is built from 15 residues. V was pared by 0 bases and J by 3 bases, with 11 bases between. CDR3 coding DNA: TGTGCCAGCAGCTTAGATAGCGCTGGGGAAGAGACCCAGTACTTC. Residues: CASSLDSAGEETQYF.

The genes are TRBV6-5 and TRBJ2-1; tentative D call: TRBD2 (5 bases). Trimming cost V 2 bases and J 4 bases, with 12 bases left between them. The CDR3 extends over 15 amino acids. Germline-derived CDR1 and CDR2 are MNHEY and SVGAGI. The CDR3 DNA reads as TGTGCCAGCAGTTACGGGCTAGAGGGTTACAATGAGCAGTTCTTC. Protein product: CASSYGLEGYNEQFF.

The rearrangement uses TRBV13 and TRBJ1-1; D remains ambiguous. Germline V gene lookup returns CDR1 PRHDT and CDR2 FYEKMQ (reference sequence). This CDR3 comprises 15 residues. V was cut by 3 bases and J by 1 base, with 12 bases left in between. The CDR3 nucleotides read TGTGCCAGCAGCTTTCCAGGACGGGCGAACACTGAAGCTTTCTTT. This codes for CASSFPGRANTEAFF.

The rearrangement joins TRBV19 to TRBJ1-2, with D unclear. Germline CDR1 reads LNHDA; CDR2 reads SQIVND (reference sequence). The V and J ends lost 6 bases and 4 bases respectively, with 18 bases between them. The CDR3 consists of 15 residues. The CDR3 region has the DNA TGTGCCAGTAGGCATACTCATTCTATGGTCTATGGCTACACCTTC. Amino acids: CASRHTHSMVYGYTF.

The J gene is TRBJ2-3, the V gene TRBV27; weak D call: TRBD1 (6 bases). The V and J ends lost 7 bases and 2 bases respectively, with 13 bases between them. This CDR3 has 14 amino acids. Germline-derived CDR1 and CDR2 are MNHEY and SMNVEV (reference sequence). CDR3 sequence reads: CASTFNRATDTQYF. In DNA, the CDR3 is TGTGCCAGCACCTTTAACAGGGCCACAGATACGCAGTATTTT.

The J gene is TRBJ1-4, the V gene TRBV5-1, with a weak D call TRBD1 (6 bases). CDR1 SGHRS and CDR2 YFSETQ come from the germline V gene. Between the trimmed V and J ends, which lost 4 bases and 5 bases, there was a span of 9 bases. The CDR3 is made up of 13 amino acids. The CDR3: CASSEGQNEKLFF. The CDR3 DNA sequence: TGCGCCAGCAGCGAAGGACAGAATGAAAAACTGTTTTTT. Combining the CDR3 with reference TRBV5-1 and TRBJ1-4 gives the whole variable domain KAGVTQTPRYLIKTRGQQVTLSCSPISGHRSVSWYQQTPGQGLQFLFEYFSETQRNKGNFPGRFSGRQFSNSRSEMNVSTLELGDSALYLCASSEGQNEKLFFGSGTQLSVL.

The V and J genes are TRBV6-5 and TRBJ1-1, with TRBD1 matching 7 bases. V shed 6 bases and J 11 bases; nucleotides not matched to a gene: 6. The germline V gene has CDR1 MNHEY and CDR2 SVGAGI. The CDR3 length is 11 residues. CDR3 sequence: CASRGTVEAFF. CDR3 nucleotides: TGTGCCAGCAGGGGGACAGTTGAGGCTTTCTTT.

The chain links TRBV7-3 to TRBJ1-1; D might be TRBD1 (6 bases). The CDR3 is 13 residues long. Germline CDR1 is SGHTA and CDR2 is FQGTGA. V was trimmed by 6 bases and J by 4 bases, leaving 12 bases between them. The CDR3 is CASRDRRATEAFF. CDR3 DNA: TGTGCCAGCAGGGACAGAAGGGCCACTGAAGCTTTCTTT. The whole variable domain, remainder taken from reference TRBV7-3 and TRBJ1-1, is GAGVSQTPSNKVTEKGKYVELRCDPISGHTALYWYRQSLGQGPEFLIYFQGTGAADDSGLPNDRFFAVRPEGSVSTLKIQRTERGDSAVYLCASRDRRATEAFFGQGTRLTVV.